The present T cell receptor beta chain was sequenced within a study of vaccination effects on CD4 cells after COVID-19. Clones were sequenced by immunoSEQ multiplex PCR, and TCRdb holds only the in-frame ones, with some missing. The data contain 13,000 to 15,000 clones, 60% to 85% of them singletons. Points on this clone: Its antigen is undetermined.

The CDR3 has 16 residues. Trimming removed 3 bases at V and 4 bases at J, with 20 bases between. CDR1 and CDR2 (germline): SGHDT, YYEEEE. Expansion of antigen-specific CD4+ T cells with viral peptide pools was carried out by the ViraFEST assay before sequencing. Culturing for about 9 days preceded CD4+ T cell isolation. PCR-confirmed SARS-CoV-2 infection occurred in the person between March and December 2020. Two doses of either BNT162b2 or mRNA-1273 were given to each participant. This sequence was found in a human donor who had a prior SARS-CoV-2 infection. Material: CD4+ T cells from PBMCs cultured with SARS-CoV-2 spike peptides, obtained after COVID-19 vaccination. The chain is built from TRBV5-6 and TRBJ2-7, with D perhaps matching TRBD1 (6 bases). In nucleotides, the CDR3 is TGTGCCAGCAGCTGGAGGACAGTTGAAGTGCGATACGAGCAGTACTTC. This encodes CASSWRTVEVRYEQYF.